Sequencing of this T cell receptor beta chain was carried out in a study of T cell responses to AZD1222 COVID-19 vaccine (dated by TCRdb to about 2021). Looking at the study overall: AZD1222 recipients given second doses at about 4 weeks or at about 12 weeks were pooled, since spike-specific TCR depth and breadth were not found to differ between the two schedules. A total of 233 trial participants underwent TCR sequencing, of whom 200 to 220 had received two doses of AZD1222 and around 25 had received two doses of the MenACWY control vaccine. Trial participants were enrolled by age into subgroups of 18-55, 56-69 and 70-plus years, and roughly 160, 29 and 62 TCR-sequenced participants, respectively, were included in these subgroups.

As concerns this clone: This receptor's antigen is unknown. Base qualities are not at hand, and no much larger clone is one base apart.

The junction carries 19 bases between V and J, which are trimmed by 2 bases and 8 bases respectively. The CDR3 goes from the cysteine to the phenylalanine over 16 residues. The DNA shown is the 48-base CDR3, in frame from base 1. CDR1 SGDLS and CDR2 YYNGEE were looked up in the germline V gene. The time point label of this sample denotes: baseline before first vaccination. Vaccinee samples came from UK trials COV001 and COV002, including a single-blind randomized controlled phase 2/3 trial of AZD1222 (ChAdOx1 nCoV-19) in healthy adults. For TCRbeta chain sequencing, PBMC samples from trial participants were taken at day 0 and at day 28 after the second dose. Overall study outcomes, separate from this receptor: Conclusions about previously exposed vaccinees are limited because only six or seven AZD1222 recipients were SARS-CoV-2 seropositive at baseline. Vaccine-associated CD4 TCRs spanned the whole spike protein, with dominant responses in regions 160-218 and 743-854. A significant rise in spike-specific TCR breadth and depth was observed after two AZD1222 doses relative to day 0 and relative to MenACWY recipients. Reportedly, close to half of the unique spike-specific TCRs recognized epitopes lying outside the regions that are mutated in the B.1.351 and B.1.1.7 variants. Because no day 14 peak-response samples were available, the repertoires could be characterized only after the peak T cell response. Participants were mostly white British, with more females than males. The authors suggested clonal diversity may have been underestimated. The 56-69-year group was small, and its depth increase did not reach significance, likely because of low power.

The CDR3 regions of human TCRbeta chains were analyzed by immunosequencing. As for how the authors treated the data: TCRs in the repertoires were compared against a reference library of SARS-CoV-2-specific TCRs that had been generated with the MIRA antigen-specificity platform. Breadth was defined as the fraction of unique TCRs that were SARS-CoV-2-associated, and depth was defined as the fraction of total T cells that were SARS-CoV-2-associated. Using the MIRA data, each spike-specific TCR was assigned both to the spike region to which the TCR was reactive and to a CD4 or CD8 class. Log10-transformed breadth and depth values were compared by one-way ANOVA with Sidak's multiple comparisons tests. TCRdb's version of the immuneACCESS table is confined to in-frame rearrangements and falls short of the full clone set. An unresolved V gene accounts for under half of the shortfall where checked; the remainder is of unknown origin. V and J calls and clone size come straight from that table; D and trimming were deduced from the DNA. This sample has 95,000 to 150,000 clones in its table, and 90% of those were observed once. Approximately 7.5% of the sample is taken by the ten largest.

The starting material was peripheral blood, obtained on day 0 of AZD1222 vaccination. This TCR derives from an adult in good health. The chain joins TRBV9 to TRBJ2-2; perhaps TRBD1 is the D gene, with 6 bases matching. The CDR3 protein sequence reads: CASSVRQVPSLGELFF. The sequence in DNA is TGTGCCAGCAGCGTTAGACAGGTTCCGAGTTTGGGGGAGCTGTTTTTT.